A selection of T cell receptor beta chains follows, all from one sample in a study of blood T cell repertoires in COVID-19. Produced via immunoSEQ multiplex PCR; TCRdb's table is partial and in-frame only. The table shows roughly 180,000 clones, with approximately 84% occurring only once. Sequenced sample: peripheral blood. The receptors shown here come from a man aged 35-49 years who had recovered from COVID-19. Both conserved end residues are part of each CDR3. D genes are given only for firm matches. Part of the rows lack a size; the others show once, few, many or a class for expanded clones.

j_call v_call d_call clone_size cdr3_nt cdr3_aa
TRBJ2-2 TRBV2 TRBD1 NA TGTGCCAGCAGCCCCGACAGGGGGCCGAACACCGGGGAGCTGTTTTTT CASSPDRGPNTGELFF
TRBJ2-1 TRBV19 TRBD1 NA TGTGCCAGTAGTTTTCATCTGACAGGGCGTATGTTCTACAATGAGCAGTTCTTC CASSFHLTGRMFYNEQFF
TRBJ2-1 TRBV13 TRBD2 NA TGTGCCAGCAGCTTGGGACTAGCGGCCTACAATGGGCAGTTCTTC CASSLGLAAYNGQFF
TRBJ2-1 TRBV6-2/TRBV6-3 NA NA TGTGCCAGCAGTCCCGGGGGAAACGAGCAGTTCTTC CASSPGGNEQFF
TRBJ2-2 TRBV3-1/TRBV3-2 TRBD2 NA TGTGCCAGCAGCCAGAGAGTCCTAGCGGGGGGTAAAGGGGAGCTGTTTTTT CASSQRVLAGGKGELFF
TRBJ1-1 TRBV7-9 NA NA TGTGCCAGCAGCGCAGAAGAAACTGAAGCTTTCTTT CASSAEETEAFF
TRBJ2-7 TRBV27 TRBD1 NA TGTGCCAGCAGACAGGGGGCATTAACCTACGAGCAGTACTTC CASRQGALTYEQYF
TRBJ1-2 TRBV6-5 TRBD1 NA TGTGCCAGCACCGGACAGGGGTCCTATGGCTACACCTTC CASTGQGSYGYTF
TRBJ2-3 TRBV19 NA NA TGTGCCAGTAGTAGATCGACAGACACAGATACGCAGTATTTT CASSRSTDTDTQYF
TRBJ2-7 TRBV9 NA NA TGTGCCAGCACCAAGACGGGTAGCTCCTACGAGCAGTACTTC CASTKTGSSYEQYF
TRBJ2-3 TRBV6-1 TRBD2 NA TGTGCCAGCAGTGCTCAACTAGCGGGAGGGGCAGATACGCAGTATTTT CASSAQLAGGADTQYF
TRBJ1-5 TRBV28 NA NA TGTGCCAGCAGTAGCCCCGGAAGGGGATGGAGCAATCAGCCCCAGCATTTT CASSSPGRGWSNQPQHF
TRBJ2-3 TRBV11-2 TRBD2 NA TGTGCCAGCAGCTCGAGCGGGACTAGCACAGATACGCAGTATTTT CASSSSGTSTDTQYF
TRBJ2-1 TRBV4-3 NA NA TGCGCCAGCAGCCAAGATGCAGGGCCAGTGGTTAATGAGCAGTTCTTC CASSQDAGPVVNEQFF
TRBJ2-2 TRBV11-3 NA NA TGTGCCAGCAGCTTAGTTAGCGCGGGCGGGGAGCTGTTTTTT CASSLVSAGGELFF
TRBJ1-2 TRBV4-2 NA NA TGTGCCAGCAGCCAAGATTTCCGACAGAACTATGGCTACACCTTC CASSQDFRQNYGYTF
TRBJ1-1 TRBV2 NA once TGTGCCAGCAAGACTCCGGGATCCGTGAACACTGAAGCTTTCTTT CASKTPGSVNTEAFF
TRBJ1-4 TRBV4-3 NA NA TGCGCCAGCAGCCAAGAGTTGGGGGGGCAGGATGAAAAACTGTTTTTT CASSQELGGQDEKLFF
TRBJ2-2 TRBV14 NA NA TGTGCCAGCAGCAAATACAGGGTCGGCGGGGAGCTGTTTTTT CASSKYRVGGELFF
TRBJ1-1 TRBV29-1 TRBD1 NA TGCAGCGTTGAAGGAGACAGGGGGACTGAAGCTTTCTTT CSVEGDRGTEAFF
TRBJ2-3 TRBV29-1 TRBD2 NA TGCAGCGTTGCTAGCGGGAGCGATACGCAGTATTTT CSVASGSDTQYF
TRBJ2-7 TRBV5-4 NA few TGTGCCAGCAGCCGGGACAACTACGAGCAGTACTTC CASSRDNYEQYF
TRBJ1-2 TRBV27 NA NA TGTGCCAGCCAAGGAATGTCGAGCGTGGGCTACACCTTC CASQGMSSVGYTF